This TCR beta chain was recorded in a study of T-cell reconstitution after alpha-beta-depleted transplantation in children. Study-level points and caveats: T-cell numbers and diversity one year post-transplant derived largely from freshly generated T cells. Several hundred expanded graft clones reportedly gave rise to the alpha-beta T cells present about two months after transplant. From surviving recipient T cells and thymic progenitors came the high day-60 TCRbeta diversity observed in some patients.

This clonotype was counted at least ten times. The antigen remains unidentified. Per germline, CDR1 MGHDK and CDR2 SYGVNS. The CDR3 covers 15 residues. V was pared by 5 bases and J by 3 bases, with 16 bases between. This sample's TCRbeta library carried unique molecular identifier barcodes. TCRdb re-called the PCR reads through MiXCR, storing one row per CDR3 protein. Seen here are about 870,000 distinct CDR3 sequences, 15% to 20% observed once, and the top ten hold roughly 4.8%. The sequencing used PBMCs, mostly from graft donor cells, collected 360 days after TCRalphabeta/CD19-depleted stem cell transplant. The chain couples TRBV25-1 to TRBJ1-1; maybe TRBD1 (6 bases). This receptor was obtained from a male patient between 10 and 17 years old who had a stem cell transplant for acute lymphoblastic leukemia, so the T cells may come from the graft donor. The CDR3: CASSYFGAGDTEAFF. The CDR3 DNA follows: TGTGCCAGCAGTTATTTCGGGGCAGGGGACACTGAAGCTTTCTTT.